Reported below is one T cell receptor (beta chain). Naive CD8 isolation took CD45RO-negative cells positively selected for CCR7 and excluded terminally differentiated effector memory CD45RA+ cells. Trimming stripped 3 bases from V and 5 bases from J, with 17 bases between. The V gene's germline CDR1 is MDHEN and CDR2 SYDVKM. The CDR3 spans 16 residues. The data were taken from a study of shared clonotypes between healthy human individuals. Produced via immunoSEQ multiplex PCR; TCRdb's table is partial and in-frame only. Among about 610,000 clones listed, roughly 96% were seen once. This chain links TRBV28 with TRBJ1-3; D is undetermined. The clonotype comes from a woman aged 25 to 39 in good health. The sequencing input was naive CD8+ T cells sorted from blood. CDR3 bases: TGTGCCAGCAGTTTCCCCGTCGGGAGAACCCGAAACACCATATATTTT. Amino acids: CASSFPVGRTRNTIYF.